The present T cell receptor beta chain was sequenced within a study of breast tumors, draining lymph nodes, adjacent tissues. About this clonotype itself: Its target is not known. One end of the junction does not line up with germline, which may come from a read error.

Study-wide findings and caveats: Compared with lymph nodes, tumors were less diverse; compared with nontumor tissue, more. That most tumor T cells come from lymph nodes remained unproven.

One entry per CDR3 protein, called by TCRdb with MiXCR from the multiplex PCR reads. Among some 170,000 distinct CDR3 sequences listed, 30% to 35% were seen once. The germline gives CDR1 SGHTA, CDR2 FQGNSA. This CDR3 has 14 residues. The lymph nodes were axillary draining lymph nodes from breast cancer patients. The TCR sequence derives from a female donor with breast cancer. Some clones in this sample may be carry-over from other donors' samples. The sample comprised axillary lymph node tissue. The rearrangement uses TRBV7-2 and TRBJ2-3, with D possibly matching TRBD2 (6 bases). The CDR3 here is CAGRAGISTDTQYF. The CDR3 nucleotides are TGTGCCGGCAGGGCGGGGATTAGCACAGATACGCAGTATTTT.